The 13 T cell receptor beta chains in this list originate from one sample, sequenced in a study of blood T cell repertoires in COVID-19. Clones were sequenced by immunoSEQ multiplex PCR, and TCRdb holds only the in-frame ones, with some missing. The sample has tens of thousands of clones, approximately 91% seen once. Sequencing was performed on peripheral blood. The receptors were gathered from a man between 65 and 85 years old with acute or convalescent COVID-19.

This sequence joins TRBV5-6 and TRBJ2-7; 7 bases line up with TRBD2. This CDR3 has 18 residues. Germline-derived CDR1 and CDR2 are SGHDT and YYEEEE. V lost 4 bases to trimming and J lost 0 bases; unmatched junction nucleotides: 16. This chain's CDR3 is CASSPLGRETSSSYEQYF. The CDR3 bases are TGTGCCAGCAGCCCCTTGGGGAGAGAGACTAGCAGCTCCTACGAGCAGTACTTC.

V gene TRBV5-6 combines with J gene TRBJ1-5, with D unresolved. V dropped 2 bases and J dropped 7 bases, with 7 bases sitting between them. Germline V gene lookup returns CDR1 SGHDT and CDR2 YYEEEE. The CDR3 spans 12 residues. CDR3: CASSLGSQPQHF. The CDR3 DNA reads as TGTGCCAGCAGCTTAGGGAGCCAGCCCCAGCATTTT.

In DNA, the CDR3 is TGTGCCAGCAGCGTAGGGGGCGGCCCTGGCACAGATACGCAGTATTTT. Protein product: CASSVGGGPGTDTQYF. The chain has TRBV9 and TRBJ2-3; TRBD1 is a possible D gene (5 bases). Trimming removed 0 bases from V and 1 base from J, with 12 bases in between. CDR3 size: 16 residues. The germline V gene has CDR1 SGDLS and CDR2 YYNGEE.

V and J are TRBV12-3 or TRBV12-4 and TRBJ2-1, with 7 nucleotides matching TRBD1. V dropped 6 bases and J dropped 15; count of bases not matched to a gene: 14. The CDR3 runs to 13 residues. The CDR3 reads CASRETGPNVPFF. CDR3 nucleotide sequence: TGTGCCAGCAGAGAGACAGGGCCCAACGTTCCGTTCTTC.

In regard to this clone: The same CDR3 is also encoded by other DNA sequences in this sample. V and J are TRBV27 and TRBJ2-7; 7 nucleotides agree with TRBD2. CDR1 MNHEY and CDR2 SMNVEV come from the germline V gene (reference sequence). J gave up 4 bases and V 5 bases, and 8 bases lay outside the gene matches. This CDR3 is built from 14 residues. As DNA, the CDR3 is TGTGCCAGCAGTCGTCGACTAGCCGGTTACGAGCAGTACTTC. This translates into CASSRRLAGYEQYF.

The CDR3 sequence: CATSEQGPSGNTIYF. The CDR3 nucleotides are TGTGCCACCAGTGAACAGGGGCCCTCTGGAAACACCATATATTTT. The J gene is TRBJ1-3, the V gene TRBV24-1; 7 bases align to TRBD1. The V and J ends lost 4 bases and 0 bases, in that order; junction bases with no gene match: 2. The CDR3 totals 15 residues. Germline V gene sequence: CDR1 KGHDR, CDR2 SFDVKD.

The gene calls are TRBV6-1 and TRBJ1-6; 8 bases align to TRBD1. The ends lost 2 bases at V and 10 bases at J; junction bases unmatched: 10. Looked up from germline, CDR1 is MNHNS and CDR2 is SASEGT. The CDR3 is made up of 16 amino acids. The CDR3 region has the DNA TGTGCCAGCAGTGAACAGGGGGCCCGCAATGGCTCACCCCTCCACTTT. It encodes CASSEQGARNGSPLHF.

The rearrangement links TRBV7-8 to TRBJ1-1; D perhaps matches TRBD1 (5 bases). The ends were cut back, 3 bases at V and 1 base at J, with 12 bases in the middle. CDR3 length: 15 amino acids. Germline V gives CDR1 SGHVS, CDR2 FQNEAQ. Here the CDR3 reads CASSFQSGGNTEAFF. CDR3 coding DNA: TGTGCCAGCAGCTTTCAATCCGGGGGGAACACTGAAGCTTTCTTT.

The genes are TRBV28 and TRBJ1-6; TRBD1 might be the D (6 bases). Trimming removed 1 base from V and 5 bases from J, with 9 bases in between. This CDR3 has 15 amino acids. Per the germline V gene, CDR1 is MDHEN and CDR2 is SYDVKM. CDR3: CASSLLSGDNSPLHF. The CDR3 bases are TGTGCCAGCAGTTTATTGTCAGGGGATAATTCACCCCTCCACTTT.

The V gene is TRBV7-9, the J gene TRBJ1-4, with a weak D call TRBD1 (6 bases). Trimming pared 4 bases from V and 4 bases from J, leaving 13 bases between. The CDR3 extends over 15 amino acids. Germline V gives CDR1 SEHNR, CDR2 FQNEAQ (reference sequence). Here the CDR3 reads CASSSRQAFNEKLFF. The DNA of the CDR3 is TGTGCCAGCAGCTCTAGACAGGCCTTTAATGAAAAACTGTTTTTT.

The chain carries TRBV15 and TRBJ1-2, with TRBD1 as a possible D gene (6 bases). In germline, CDR1 is LNHNV, CDR2 YYDKDF (reference sequence). This CDR3 is built from 12 residues. V gave up 5 bases and J gave up 4 bases, with 8 bases separating them. The CDR3 bases are TGTGCCACCAGCGAGACAGGCTATGGCTACACCTTC. Translated: CATSETGYGYTF.

The chain joins TRBV10-3 to TRBJ1-6; unclear D gene. Germline-derived CDR1 and CDR2 are ENHRY and SYGVKD. The CDR3 runs to 13 residues. V lost 9 bases, J lost 7 bases, and 13 bases lay in between. CDR3: CAMRGGVNSPLHF. In DNA, the CDR3 is TGTGCCATGCGGGGAGGAGTGAATTCACCCCTCCACTTT.

V gene TRBV4-2 combines with J gene TRBJ2-2; D uncertain. The CDR3 runs to 13 residues. Trimming stripped 2 bases from V and 5 bases from J, with 6 bases between. The germline CDR1 and CDR2 sequences are LGHNA and YNFKEQ. The CDR3 DNA follows: TGTGCCAGCAGCCAACCCCGGACCGGGGAGCTGTTTTTT. As protein: CASSQPRTGELFF.